Below, one T cell receptor (beta chain) is given with its context. This clone was seen a single time. Its recognized antigen is unknown. Base-call qualities are not available, and no considerably larger clone is one nucleotide away. Between the V and J ends, shortened by 4 bases and 3 bases respectively, the junction contains 14 bases. The germline V gene provides CDR1 SGHRS and CDR2 YFSETQ. The CDR3, cysteine through phenylalanine, is 14 amino acids long. Just CDR3 DNA is preserved here, 42 bases in frame from base 1. This sample is drawn from a study of blood T cell repertoires in COVID-19 (dated by TCRdb to 2018 to 2021). With regard to the full study: The collaborator samples originated in the United States, Italy and Spain and spanned the acute and convalescent phases of COVID-19. The dataset comprised deeply sampled blood TCRbeta repertoires from subjects exposed to, actively infected with, or recovered from COVID-19. The prospective study material was composed of cDNA or gDNA derived from T cells, B-cell-depleted T cells, or PBMCs. A freely available public database, intended as a resource for researchers studying the immune response to SARS-CoV-2, is where the repertoires were released. The samples were drawn from the first 160 participants of the ongoing ImmuneRACE study and from 950 to 1,500 subjects provided by 6 global collaborators. Sample metadata almost always included a de-identified subject ID, COVID-19 status, age in years and sex. HLA class I and class II types, where available, came from metadata supplied by the sample provider rather than from assay-based typing. Study-wide conclusions, independent of this receptor: The quantity of clinical and demographic metadata differed by source and by participant and was supplied without curation.

TCRbeta CDR3 regions were amplified from genomic DNA using the immunoSEQ Assay, a bias-controlled multiplex PCR. Processing in the source paper ran as follows. The number of nucleated cells in each sample was estimated from the amplification of reference gene primers within the assay. To quantify the absolute abundance of each unique TCRbeta CDR3 rearrangement, sequence reads were collapsed and filtered. For each sample, productive Simpson clonality was calculated as the square root of Simpson's diversity index across productive rearrangements. In its TCRdb copy, this immuneACCESS table keeps in-frame sequences only and misses some clones. Where compared with another copy, unresolved V genes explain less than half of these, and the others have no known cause. V, J and clone size were drawn from that table, and D and trimming were deduced from the DNA. The sample table lists just under 350,000 clones, 85% to 90% of them with a count of one. Of the sample, around 6% falls within the top ten clones.

One collaborating source in Seattle enrolled patients while the patients were actively infected and followed the patients over time throughout the course of disease. Whole blood was collected in K2EDTA tubes by collaborating institutions according to the institutions' own protocols. Collaborator samples were shipped for TCRbeta analysis as frozen whole blood, isolated PBMCs, or DNA extracted from either sample type. The sequence is built from TRBV5-1 and TRBJ2-7; the D gene is perhaps TRBD1, from 7 matching bases. Input material: peripheral blood. The TCR sequence derives from a woman between 50 and 59 years old with COVID-19, enrolled during active disease. The DNA is TGCGCCAGCAGCCCGGGGGACAGAAACTACGAGCAGTACTTC. Its protein product is CASSPGDRNYEQYF.